What follows is one T cell receptor beta chain and its context. This is likely a read error, given that the CDR3 carries no conserved phenylalanine or tryptophan at its end. This CDR3 is 14 amino acids long. The V gene's germline CDR1 is SGHRS and CDR2 YFSETQ. V shed 4 bases and J shed 4 bases, with 12 bases lying between them. The sample belongs to a study of type 1 regulatory T cells. On the study more broadly: This in vitro CD4 product, T-allo10, is enriched for Tr1 cells and alloantigen-specific.

MiXCR, applied by TCRdb to the reads, yields one record per CDR3 protein. The table includes some 90,000 distinct CDR3 sequences, roughly 31% detected once. The specimen sequenced was CD4+ T cells, either the whole sample or a sorted fraction (not recorded which). The source of this sequence is a human donor in good health. J is TRBJ2-1 and V is TRBV5-1; D not certain. CDR3 bases: TGCGCCAGCAGCCCCCGTCCTGTATACAATGAGCAGTTCTCC. Protein sequence: CASSPRPVYNEQFS.